This T cell receptor (beta chain) was identified during a study of blood T cell repertoires in COVID-19. Study details: The cDNA or gDNA used as material had been derived from T cells, B-cell-depleted T cells, or PBMCs.

Original handling: Nucleated cell number was recorded as an estimate derived from reference gene primer amplification. Only in-frame clones appear in the TCRdb table, and some are missing; sequencing was by immunoSEQ multiplex PCR. That table furnishes V, J and clone size, whereas the DNA furnished D and trimming. Of under 400,000 clones listed, 80% to 90% were seen once; the top ten hold approximately 4%. This CDR3 is 11 amino acids long. Germline CDR1 and CDR2: MNHEY and SVGAGI. V was pared by 9 bases and J by 1 base, with 6 bases between. This rearrangement joins TRBV6-5 to TRBJ1-2; unclear D gene. This sequence was found in a woman aged 40-49 years with acute COVID-19. The sequenced sample was PBMCs or T cells enriched from blood (not recorded which). The CDR3 DNA reads as TGTGCCAGTGGACTTAACTATGGCTACACCTTC. It translates to CASGLNYGYTF.